This T cell receptor (beta chain) came from a study of beta chain features in type 1 diabetes. The length of the CDR3 is 13 residues. V was trimmed by 4 bases and J by 2 bases, leaving 9 bases between them. CDR1 is KGHSH and CDR2 is LQKENI in the germline V gene. The sequenced template was cDNA made from the entire isolated RNA. The data were produced by immunoSEQ multiplex PCR, yet TCRdb's version contains in-frame clones alone and is incomplete. The sample has nearly 350,000 clones; 6.5% to 10% are singletons. The sequence was obtained from a woman aged 18 to 35 in good health. Sequenced material: central memory CD4+ T cells from blood. The J gene is TRBJ2-7, the V gene TRBV18; D unclear. In DNA, the CDR3 is TGTGCCAGCTCACGCTCAGAGACCTACGAGCAGTACTTC. Protein product: CASSRSETYEQYF.